The next 28 T cell receptor beta chains were all read from a single sample in a study of response to subunit inactivated influenza vaccine. TCRdb redid the calling of the RT-PCR reads with MiXCR, one entry per CDR3 protein. The profile covers hundreds of thousands of distinct CDR3 sequences, with 12% appearing a single time and 7.8% taken by the ten largest. Sequences were derived from non-naive T cells sorted from PBMCs, sampled roughly 2 weeks before vaccination. The receptors derive from a man aged 50 to 59 who received an inactivated influenza vaccine.

V gene TRBV2 combines with J gene TRBJ2-1, with 7 bases lining up with TRBD1. Germline-derived CDR1 and CDR2 are SNHLY and FYNNEI. The trim removed 8 bases at V and 7 bases at J, leaving 5 bases unmatched. This CDR3 spans 12 amino acids. CDR3 in DNA: TGTGCCAGCGACAGGGTTGGGAATGAGCAGTTCTTC. Translated, it gives CASDRVGNEQFF.

The CDR3 DNA reads as TGTGCCAGCAGTCCCCCGGGACAGGGCCCCGGGGAGCTGTTTTTT. This gives the protein CASSPPGQGPGELFF. The J gene is TRBJ2-2, the V gene TRBV6-1, with TRBD1 identical over 9 bases. V shed 5 bases and J 6 bases; nucleotides not matched to a gene: 7. CDR3 length: 15 amino acids. The germline V gene has CDR1 MNHNS and CDR2 SASEGT.

Only a few counts were recorded for this clonotype. This chain uses TRBV14 with TRBJ2-5, with 10 bases identical to TRBD2. Losses at the gene ends were 1 base for V and 5 bases for J; bases not matched to a gene: 7. The CDR3 extends over 16 amino acids. The germline CDR1 and CDR2 sequences are SGHDN and FVKESK. The CDR3 coding sequence is TGTGCCAGCAGCCAAGGTCGTCTAGCGGGAGTGGAGACCCAGTACTTC. This codes for CASSQGRLAGVETQYF.

The table lists this clonotype with a few counts. This chain uses TRBV12-3 or TRBV12-4 with TRBJ2-1; weak D call: TRBD1 (6 bases). Between the trimmed V and J ends, which lost 6 bases and 4 bases, there was a span of 16 bases. The CDR3 sequence is 15 residues long. DNA of the CDR3: TGTGCCAGCAGCCGAGACAGGAACTCATACAATGAGCAGTTCTTC. Its protein is CASSRDRNSYNEQFF.

V usage is TRBV14 and J usage is TRBJ2-1, with D possibly TRBD1 on 6 matching bases. V dropped 3 bases and J dropped 0 bases, with 9 bases sitting between them. This CDR3 is built from 15 residues. Per the germline V gene, CDR1 is SGHDN and CDR2 is FVKESK. CDR3: CASSQTGVSYNEQFF. The CDR3 DNA reads as TGTGCCAGCAGCCAGACAGGAGTCTCCTACAATGAGCAGTTCTTC.

This chain connects TRBV4-3 to TRBJ1-2, with 9 bases matching TRBD1. This CDR3 region has 15 residues. The germline V gene encodes CDR1 LGHNA and CDR2 YSLEER. V shed 0 bases, J shed 7 bases, and the junction held 6 bases outside the gene matches. The CDR3 reads CASSQEGTGRVGYTF. The CDR3 coding sequence is TGCGCCAGCAGCCAAGAAGGGACAGGGCGTGTTGGCTACACCTTC.

CDR3 bases: TGTGCCAGCAGTGGGTTGGGGGTATCTCCCCAATATGAGCAGTTCTTC. It translates to CASSGLGVSPQYEQFF. This chain joins TRBV6-1 and TRBJ2-1, with D perhaps TRBD1 or TRBD2 (5 bases each). V shed 4 bases and J shed 8 bases, with 21 bases lying between them. This CDR3 is 16 amino acids long. Germline lookup yields CDR1 MNHNS and CDR2 SASEGT.

The chain is built from TRBV6-2 or TRBV6-3 and TRBJ2-2; 8 bases match TRBD1. This CDR3 region has 14 residues. Looked up from germline, CDR1 is MNHEY and CDR2 is SVGEGT. V was clipped by 6 bases and J by 4 bases; unmatched bases: 4. The CDR3 DNA sequence: TGTGCCAGCAGGTGGACAGGGAGCACCGGGGAGCTGTTTTTT. Translated, it gives CASRWTGSTGELFF.

This rearrangement joins TRBV7-2 to TRBJ2-7; 10 bases agree with TRBD1. In germline, CDR1 is SGHTA, CDR2 FQGNSA. The CDR3 loop spans 15 amino acids. V was clipped by 5 bases and J by 6 bases; unmatched bases: 10. CDR3 amino acids: CASSPTRTGGSEQYF. CDR3 bases: TGTGCCAGCAGCCCAACTCGGACAGGGGGAAGCGAGCAGTACTTC.

This clonotype was counted between two and nine times. The chain uses TRBV27 and TRBJ2-5, with 9 nucleotides matching TRBD1. The CDR3 sequence is 17 residues long. Germline CDR1 is MNHEY and CDR2 is SMNVEV (reference sequence). Trimming removed 0 bases from V and 5 bases from J; junction bases left unmatched: 10. The CDR3 protein is CASSLSVAGQGRETQYF. The CDR3 bases are TGTGCCAGCAGTTTATCTGTGGCGGGACAGGGTAGGGAGACCCAGTACTTC.

The V gene is TRBV27, the J gene TRBJ1-2; TRBD1 is a possible D gene (5 bases). Trimming removed 6 bases at V and 2 bases at J, with 13 bases between. The CDR3 spans 14 residues. Per the germline V gene, CDR1 is MNHEY and CDR2 is SMNVEV (reference sequence). The CDR3 reads CASRPSWGNYGYTF. DNA for the CDR3: TGTGCCAGCAGACCGTCCTGGGGGAACTATGGCTACACCTTC.

The rearrangement links TRBV10-3 to TRBJ2-7, with a tentative D call TRBD2 (6 bases). This CDR3 region has 14 residues. V was cut by 6 bases and J by 4 bases, with 16 bases left in between. Looked up from germline, CDR1 is ENHRY and CDR2 is SYGVKD. As DNA, the CDR3 is TGTGCCATCAGCACCACCGGGACTTTATACGAGCAGTACTTC. It translates to CAISTTGTLYEQYF.

The chain couples TRBV9 to TRBJ2-1; TRBD2 aligns across 13 bases. The length of the CDR3 is 15 residues. The germline V gene encodes CDR1 SGDLS and CDR2 YYNGEE. Trimming cost V 3 bases and J 9 bases; bases outside gene matches: 6. The CDR3 DNA reads TGTGCCAGCAGCGGCCGGACTAGCGGGAGTGCTGAGCAGTTCTTC. It encodes CASSGRTSGSAEQFF.

This clonotype was picked up a small number of times. The J gene is TRBJ1-1, the V gene TRBV28, with 9 bases aligning to TRBD1. The CDR3 runs to 13 residues. Per the germline V gene, CDR1 is MDHEN and CDR2 is SYDVKM. V lost 9 bases to trimming and J lost 4 bases; unmatched junction nucleotides: 6. The CDR3 DNA reads as TGTGCCAGTAGGGGACAGGGTGGCACTGAAGCTTTCTTT. Residues: CASRGQGGTEAFF.

Note on this clonotype: One base away lies a much larger clone, so this may be a sequencing read error. The chain employs TRBV5-5 and TRBJ2-2; 7 bases line up with TRBD1. CDR1 is SGHKS and CDR2 is YYEKEE in the germline V gene (reference sequence). CDR3 length equals 16 residues. The CDR3 is CASSWEGQANTGELLF. The CDR3 DNA reads as TGTGCCAGCAGCTGGGAAGGACAGGCGAACACCGGGGAGCTGTTATTT.

This clonotype was observed many times. The chain links TRBV12-3 or TRBV12-4 to TRBJ1-2; 8 bases match TRBD1. V was clipped by 6 bases and J by 5 bases; unmatched bases: 5. The CDR3 consists of 13 residues. The CDR3 region has the DNA TGTGCCAGCAGGGGGGACAGGTCATATGGCTACACCTTC. This encodes CASRGDRSYGYTF.

This clonotype was seen only a few times. DNA of the CDR3: TGTGCCAGCAGTTTGACCGGGACTAGCGGGAGCATCTACTTC. This gives the protein CASSLTGTSGSIYF. The rearrangement uses TRBV2 and TRBJ2-7; 14 bases fit TRBD2. CDR1 is SNHLY, CDR2 FYNNEI, per germline. The CDR3 has 14 residues. The V and J ends lost 5 bases and 13 bases, in that order; junction bases with no gene match: 10. The whole variable domain, remainder taken from reference TRBV2 and TRBJ2-7, is EPEVTQTPSHQVTQMGQEVILRCVPISNHLYFYWYRQILGQKVEFLVSFYNNEISEKSEIFDDQFSVERPDGSNFTLKIRSTKLEDSAMYFCASSLTGTSGSIYFGPGTRLTVT.

The chain links TRBV7-9 to TRBJ2-3, with TRBD2 as a possible D gene (7 bases). V was cut by 5 bases and J by 4 bases, with 16 bases left in between. Germline V gene data show CDR1 as SEHNR and CDR2 as FQNEAQ (reference sequence). The CDR3 covers 15 residues. The DNA of the CDR3 is TGTGCCAGCAGCCCGGGCCGGGGGGCCTCAGATACGCAGTATTTT. Encoded protein: CASSPGRGASDTQYF.

The rearrangement links TRBV10-3 to TRBJ2-1; 11 bases are a match to TRBD2. The V and J ends lost 7 bases and 0 bases, in that order; junction bases with no gene match: 5. The CDR3 is 16 residues long. Germline assignment: CDR1 ENHRY and CDR2 SYGVKD. The CDR3 region is CAIKGTSGSSYNEQFF. The CDR3 DNA sequence: TGTGCCATCAAAGGGACTAGCGGTAGCTCCTACAATGAGCAGTTCTTC.

This clonotype was found a few times. The genes are TRBV4-2 and TRBJ1-3, with D perhaps TRBD1 (6 bases). Trimming removed 1 base at V and 2 bases at J, with 12 bases between. Germline assignment: CDR1 LGHNA and CDR2 YNFKEQ. The CDR3 contains 16 residues. This chain's CDR3 is CASSQVGHGTGNTIYF. Here the CDR3 DNA reads TGTGCCAGCAGCCAAGTGGGACACGGCACTGGAAACACCATATATTTT.

This clonotype was seen ten or more times. The rearrangement uses TRBV4-1 and TRBJ1-1; D remains unclear. Per the germline V gene, CDR1 is MGHRA and CDR2 is YSYEKL. Deletions cut 0 bases from V and 3 bases from J, with 14 bases between. The CDR3 totals 16 residues. As DNA, the CDR3 is TGCGCCAGCAGCCAAGATCGTGAGGGAGTAGACACTGAAGCTTTCTTT. Translated: CASSQDREGVDTEAFF.

The chain employs TRBV7-9 and TRBJ1-1; the D gene is possibly TRBD1 (5 bases). This CDR3 has 14 residues. V was clipped by 5 bases and J by 1 base, with 11 bases between them. The germline gives CDR1 SEHNR, CDR2 FQNEAQ (reference sequence). CDR3 nucleotides: TGTGCCAGCAGCCCTTGGGGCGGGAACACTGAAGCTTTCTTT. Translating it yields CASSPWGGNTEAFF.

CDR3 amino acids: CASSNESRAGGWNEQFF. In DNA, the CDR3 is TGTGCCAGCAGCAATGAGAGCCGAGCGGGGGGTTGGAATGAGCAGTTCTTC. The chain joins TRBV21-1 to TRBJ2-1; the D call in the table, TRBD2, was not verified against the DNA. TRBV21-1 is noted as a pseudogene. CDR3 length: 17 amino acids.

This clonotype was seen more than once but under ten times. V usage is TRBV12-3 or TRBV12-4 and J usage is TRBJ2-1, with 12 bases identical to TRBD2. The junction had 2 bases not matched to a gene; V was cut back by 5 bases and J by 3 bases. The CDR3 runs to 15 residues. Here the CDR3 reads CASSMTSGGYNEQFF. The CDR3 DNA follows: TGTGCCAGCAGTATGACTAGCGGGGGCTACAATGAGCAGTTCTTC.

This clonotype was detected only a few times. The V call is TRBV15, the J call TRBJ1-2; 8 bases fit TRBD1. Germline V gene lookup returns CDR1 LNHNV and CDR2 YYDKDF (reference sequence). J gave up 6 bases and V 0 bases, and 3 bases lay outside the gene matches. CDR3 size: 14 residues. The CDR3 DNA follows: TGTGCCACCAGCAGAGACAGGGGGCTTGATGGCTACACCTTC. Translating it yields CATSRDRGLDGYTF.

This clonotype was seen once. This chain connects TRBV5-5 to TRBJ2-6; 9 positions agree with TRBD1. There are 16 residues in the CDR3. Germline values: CDR1 SGHKS, CDR2 YYEKEE (reference sequence). V shed 5 bases, J shed 0 bases, and the junction held 3 bases outside the gene matches. The CDR3 DNA sequence: TGTGCCAGCAGGGGACAGGGCAGCTCTGGGGCCAACGTCCTGACTTTC. Residues: CASRGQGSSGANVLTF.

This clonotype was detected a few times. This sequence joins TRBV20-1 and TRBJ1-1; a possible D gene is TRBD1 (6 bases). There are 15 residues in the CDR3. CDR1 DFQATT and CDR2 SNEGSKA come from the germline V gene (reference sequence). The V end lost 3 bases, the J end lost 1 base, and 15 bases lay between the germline ends. CDR3 sequence reads: CSARIPGHPNTEAFF. CDR3 sequence (DNA): TGCAGTGCTAGGATCCCGGGACATCCGAACACTGAAGCTTTCTTT.

This clonotype was counted many times. This chain joins TRBV29-1 and TRBJ2-7; D gene uncertain. Germline V CDR1 and CDR2: SQVTM, ANQGSEA. The V end was cut by 0 bases, the J end by 4 bases, with 7 bases between. The CDR3 spans 12 residues. Written as DNA, the CDR3 is TGCAGCGTTGAAGATCGTGGATACGAGCAGTACTTC. Its translation: CSVEDRGYEQYF.